This T cell receptor beta chain was sequenced during a study of blood T cell repertoires in COVID-19 (dated by TCRdb to about 2020). Notes on the research overall: Samples covering the acute and convalescent phases of COVID-19 were provided by collaborators in the United States, Italy and Spain. Where available, HLA class I and class II types were obtained from metadata supplied by the sample provider rather than from assay-based typing. Nearly every sample came with metadata listing a de-identified subject ID, COVID-19 status, age in years and sex. The repertoires were released in a freely available public database meant as a resource for research on the immune response to SARS-CoV-2. Samples were obtained from the ongoing ImmuneRACE study (first 160 participants) and from 1,254 subjects provided by 6 global collaborators. Subjects who had been exposed to COVID-19, were actively infected with it, or had recovered from it provided the deeply sampled blood TCRbeta repertoires that made up the dataset. The prospective study material was composed of cDNA or gDNA derived from T cells, B-cell-depleted T cells, or PBMCs. What the work shows at the level of the full study, not this receptor alone: The quantity of clinical and demographic metadata differed by source and by participant and was supplied without curation.

As concerns this clone: Its antigen is not yet known. Qualities for individual bases were not recorded, and no much larger clone is one base off. Other DNA sequences in this sample translate to the same CDR3.

TCRbeta CDR3 regions were amplified from genomic DNA by means of the immunoSEQ Assay, a bias-controlled multiplex PCR. From the authors' description of their analysis: Nucleated cell counts per sample were estimated from amplification of reference gene primers within the assay. To quantify the absolute abundance of each unique TCRbeta CDR3 rearrangement, sequence reads were collapsed and filtered. For each sample, productive Simpson clonality was calculated as the square root of Simpson's diversity index over productive rearrangements. TCRdb took this table from immuneACCESS and kept in-frame rearrangements with V and J called. Such tables lack part of the clones; where checked against another copy, unresolved V genes explain under half of the gap, and the rest is unexplained. V and J calls and clone size are copied from that table; D and trimming were computed from the DNA. Counted in this sample were roughly 220,000 clones; 84% of them appeared once. Of the sample, approximately 6.8% is held by the ten largest clones.

CDR1 and CDR2 are read off the germline V gene as SGHTA and FQGNSA. V loses 1 base, J loses 8 bases, and the germline ends lie 8 bases apart. CDR3 length: 12 amino acids, cysteine to phenylalanine. The sequence is cut down to CDR3 DNA, 36 bases in frame from base 1. Participants in the prospective study were aged roughly 18 to 100 years, lived in some 24 United States geographic areas, and enrolled through a virtual design. To assign participants to cohorts, the prospective study relied on clinical history that participants themselves reported in a screening survey and a study questionnaire. For ImmuneRACE Cohort 3, a participant was defined as recovered based on two consecutive negative NP/OP PCR tests, clearance by a healthcare professional, or resolution of symptoms. In the prospective study, mobile phlebotomists collected whole blood, serum and a nasopharyngeal or oropharyngeal swab from each participant. Participants in the prospective study had the option to provide additional blood draws and questionnaires over a 2-month period. Blood samples from the prospective study were shipped frozen or at room temperature prior to DNA extraction.

Sequenced input: PBMCs or T cells enriched from blood (not recorded which). The sequence was collected from a woman aged 40 to 50 who had recovered from COVID-19. The chain links TRBV7-2 with TRBJ1-2; 5 matching bases give a weak D call of TRBD1. The CDR3 in this case is CASSLGGGGYTF. The DNA sequence is given as TGTGCCAGCAGCTTAGGCGGGGGAGGCTACACCTTC.